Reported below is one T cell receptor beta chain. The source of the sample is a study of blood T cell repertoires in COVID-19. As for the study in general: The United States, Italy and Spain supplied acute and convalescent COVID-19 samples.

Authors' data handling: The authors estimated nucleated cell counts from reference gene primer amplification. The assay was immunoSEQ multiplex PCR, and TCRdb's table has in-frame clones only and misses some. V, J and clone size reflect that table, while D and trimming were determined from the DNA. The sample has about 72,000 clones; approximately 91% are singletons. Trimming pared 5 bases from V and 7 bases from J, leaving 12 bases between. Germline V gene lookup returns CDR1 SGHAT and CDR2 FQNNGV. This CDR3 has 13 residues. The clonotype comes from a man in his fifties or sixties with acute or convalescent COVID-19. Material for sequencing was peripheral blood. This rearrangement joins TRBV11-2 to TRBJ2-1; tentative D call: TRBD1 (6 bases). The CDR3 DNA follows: TGTGCCAGCAGCCCCGGGACACGAAATGAGCAGTTCTTC. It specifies CASSPGTRNEQFF.